Below are 25 T cell receptor beta chains sequenced from a single sample in a study of T-cell memory formation after mild COVID-19. A single record per CDR3 protein comes from TCRdb applying MiXCR to the 5' RACE reads. The sample yields roughly 600,000 distinct CDR3 sequences, 18% seen once. Source material: PBMCs or a T cell subset sorted from them (not recorded which). Every receptor here comes from an adult woman who had mild COVID-19 (a few samples of this study predate the infection). Cell type and time point are not known.

The chain is built from TRBV20-1 and TRBJ2-7; no definite D call. This CDR3 has 14 residues. Germline V gene sequence: CDR1 DFQATT, CDR2 SNEGSKA (reference sequence). Trimming cost V 2 bases and J 7 bases, with 18 bases left between them. CDR3: CSARIPRSGPEQYF. The CDR3 bases are TGCAGTGCTAGAATCCCCCGCTCGGGCCCTGAGCAGTACTTC.

The chain combines TRBV7-3 with TRBJ2-3; 11 bases agree with TRBD2. The CDR3 length is 16 residues. With 5 bases clipped from V and 4 bases from J, the junction kept 8 bases outside the gene matches. Germline CDR1 SGHTA, CDR2 FQGTGA. In DNA form, the CDR3 reads TGTGCCAGCAGCACTTCTCTAGCGGGAGGATCAGATACGCAGTATTTT. This encodes CASSTSLAGGSDTQYF.

In its sample, this clonotype was seen a few times. This chain's CDR3 is CASSRLAGGTGEQFF. The CDR3 coding sequence is TGCGCCAGCAGCCGACTAGCGGGGGGTACGGGTGAGCAGTTCTTC. The rearrangement joins TRBV5-1 to TRBJ2-1, with 13 bases identical to TRBD2. The CDR3 has 15 amino acids. V was pared by 4 bases and J by 9 bases, with 7 bases of the junction left unmatched. CDR1 and CDR2 (germline): SGHRS, YFSETQ.

This clonotype was seen a handful of times. The rearrangement joins TRBV29-1 to TRBJ2-2; either TRBD1 or TRBD2 may supply D (5 bases each). V gave up 7 bases and J gave up 0 bases, with 12 bases separating them. This CDR3 spans 14 amino acids. The germline V gene encodes CDR1 SQVTM and CDR2 ANQGSEA. CDR3: CSAREGANTGELFF. The DNA of the CDR3 is TGCAGCGCGAGGGAAGGGGCGAACACCGGGGAGCTGTTTTTT.

V and J are TRBV21-1 and TRBJ2-3; the table's TRBD1 call for D was not verified on the DNA. TRBV21-1 is described as a pseudogene. The CDR3 covers 14 residues. The CDR3 is CASSKKQGPDTQYF. In DNA, the CDR3 is TGTGCCAGCAGCAAAAAACAGGGCCCAGATACGCAGTATTTT.

The CDR3 sequence is CASSTRAGQETQYF. CDR3 coding DNA: TGTGCCAGCAGCACCCGAGCGGGACAAGAGACCCAGTACTTC. The V and J genes are TRBV7-7 and TRBJ2-5; TRBD2 matches 7 bases. Germline-derived CDR1 and CDR2 are SSHAT and FNYEAQ (reference sequence). The CDR3 loop spans 14 amino acids. After removal of 5 bases from V and 2 bases from J, the junction contained 5 bases not matched to a gene. The full variable domain, in which reference TRBV7-7 and TRBJ2-5 provide the parts outside the CDR3, is GAGVSQSPRYKVTKRGQDVTLRCDPISSHATLYWYQQALGQGPEFLTYFNYEAQPDKSGLPSDRFSAERPEGSISTLTIQRTEQRDSAMYRCASSTRAGQETQYFGPGTRLLVL.

This chain links TRBV7-2 with TRBJ1-1, with 10 bases aligning to TRBD1. The CDR3 totals 14 residues. Per the germline V gene, CDR1 is SGHTA and CDR2 is FQGNSA. J lost 5 bases, V lost 6 bases, and 6 bases had no gene match. The CDR3 sequence: CASRSPGQGTEAFF. The CDR3 DNA follows: TGTGCCAGCAGGTCACCGGGACAGGGGACTGAAGCTTTCTTT.

This sequence joins TRBV29-1 and TRBJ2-5; D tentatively fits TRBD1 or TRBD2 (5 bases each). The V gene's germline CDR1 is SQVTM and CDR2 ANQGSEA. The CDR3 is 12 amino acids. Trimming stripped 5 bases from V and 7 bases from J, with 14 bases between. As DNA, the CDR3 is TGCAGCGTTTTGACAGAGGGAACGACCCAGTACTTC. As protein: CSVLTEGTTQYF.

The chain joins TRBV7-9 to TRBJ2-5; 11 nucleotides agree with TRBD1. This CDR3 comprises 15 residues. V dropped 5 bases and J dropped 2; count of bases not matched to a gene: 4. Germline values: CDR1 SEHNR, CDR2 FQNEAQ (reference sequence). The CDR3 region is CASSTDRGQQETQYF. CDR3 sequence (DNA): TGTGCCAGCAGCACGGACAGGGGGCAACAAGAGACCCAGTACTTC.

This chain connects TRBV6-5 to TRBJ2-2; possibly TRBD1 for D (5 bases). V dropped 4 bases and J dropped 0 bases, with 9 bases sitting between them. The CDR3 covers 15 residues. The V gene's germline CDR1 is MNHEY and CDR2 SVGAGI. CDR3 sequence: CASSFRQTNTGELFF. The CDR3 nucleotides are TGTGCCAGCAGTTTTAGACAGACGAACACCGGGGAGCTGTTTTTT.

A single count supports this clonotype. The J gene is TRBJ2-7, the V gene TRBV19, with 10 bases aligning to TRBD2. The trim removed 4 bases at V and 2 bases at J, leaving 8 bases unmatched. From germline, CDR1 is LNHDA and CDR2 SQIVND (reference sequence). This CDR3 contains 16 residues. CDR3 DNA: TGTGCCAGTAGTACTGGGGCTAGCGGGGGAACCTACGAGCAGTACTTC. It yields the protein CASSTGASGGTYEQYF. The whole variable domain, remainder taken from reference TRBV19 and TRBJ2-7, is DGGITQSPKYLFRKEGQNVTLSCEQNLNHDAMYWYRQDPGQGLRLIYYSQIVNDFQKGDIAEGYSVSREKKESFPLTVTSAQKNPTAFYLCASSTGASGGTYEQYFGPGTRLTVT.

V and J are TRBV24-1 and TRBJ2-3; 9 bases align to TRBD1. The trim removed 7 bases at V and 4 bases at J, leaving 2 bases unmatched. This CDR3 comprises 13 residues. CDR1 and CDR2 (germline): KGHDR, SFDVKD. This CDR3 reads CATRDRGPDTQYF. In nucleotides, the CDR3 is TGTGCCACCAGGGACAGGGGACCAGATACGCAGTATTTT.

J is TRBJ2-7 and V is TRBV7-2; 8 bases agree with TRBD2. This CDR3 is 15 amino acids long. With 5 bases clipped from V and 2 bases from J, the junction kept 8 bases outside the gene matches. Germline values: CDR1 SGHTA, CDR2 FQGNSA. As DNA, the CDR3 is TGTGCCAGCAGCCCACCCGGGAGGGGAGCCTACGAGCAGTACTTC. Amino acid sequence: CASSPPGRGAYEQYF.

This clonotype was counted a few times. The V gene is TRBV29-1, the J gene TRBJ2-1, with TRBD2 matching 11 bases. Per the germline V gene, CDR1 is SQVTM and CDR2 is ANQGSEA. This CDR3 comprises 14 residues. V gave up 5 bases and J gave up 4 bases; unmatched junction bases: 4. The CDR3 loop reads CSVRLAGPYNEQFF. The CDR3 coding sequence is TGCAGCGTTAGACTAGCGGGGCCGTACAATGAGCAGTTCTTC.

V is TRBV20-1 and J is TRBJ2-7; D unresolved. Between the trimmed V and J ends, which lost 6 bases and 2 bases, there was a span of 14 bases. Germline V gives CDR1 DFQATT, CDR2 SNEGSKA (reference sequence). The CDR3 is 13 amino acids. CDR3 protein: CSASDVLTYEQYF. The CDR3 coding sequence is TGCAGTGCGAGTGACGTACTCACCTACGAGCAGTACTTC.

The J gene is TRBJ2-1, the V gene TRBV12-3 or TRBV12-4; no reliable D call. The V and J ends lost 3 bases and 7 bases respectively, with 7 bases between them. CDR3 length equals 12 residues. CDR3 DNA sequence: TGTGCCAGCAGTTTTAACCTTAATGAGCAGTTCTTC. Its translation: CASSFNLNEQFF.

The chain uses TRBV4-2 and TRBJ1-2; 7 bases match TRBD1. This CDR3 region has 16 residues. Trimming took 0 bases from V and 8 from J; bases not matched to a gene: 12. Per germline, CDR1 LGHNA and CDR2 YNFKEQ. CDR3 bases: TGTGCCAGCAGCCAAGATCCGGCGACAGGGCATTTGGGCTACACCTTC. This sequence encodes CASSQDPATGHLGYTF.

This clonotype was counted a few times. This chain links TRBV5-1 with TRBJ2-1, with D possibly being TRBD2 (6 bases). Trimming cost V 4 bases and J 5 bases, with 25 bases left between them. The V gene's germline CDR1 is SGHRS and CDR2 YFSETQ. The CDR3 is 18 amino acids. The CDR3 loop is CASSLGWMEGSPNNEQFF. In DNA form, the CDR3 reads TGCGCCAGCAGCCTTGGTTGGATGGAGGGATCCCCCAACAATGAGCAGTTCTTC.

This clonotype was detected many times. This chain joins TRBV7-2 and TRBJ2-1; D may correspond to TRBD1 or TRBD2 (5 bases each). V lost 4 bases, J lost 0 bases, and 7 bases lay in between. Germline values: CDR1 SGHTA, CDR2 FQGNSA. The CDR3 extends over 14 amino acids. This CDR3 reads CASSWGSSYNEQFF. CDR3 nucleotide sequence: TGTGCCAGCAGCTGGGGGAGCTCCTACAATGAGCAGTTCTTC.

This clonotype was found a few times. This sequence joins TRBV12-3 or TRBV12-4 and TRBJ1-3, with a weak D call TRBD1 (5 bases). The CDR3 is 14 amino acids. Trimming took 6 bases from V and 3 from J, leaving 12 bases between them. The CDR3 here is CASSIGHSGNTIYF. The DNA for the CDR3 is TGTGCCAGCAGCATCGGACATAGTGGAAACACCATATATTTT.

This chain links TRBV7-9 with TRBJ2-5; 8 nucleotides agree with TRBD1. V dropped 4 bases and J dropped 2; count of bases not matched to a gene: 3. Germline values: CDR1 SEHNR, CDR2 FQNEAQ (reference sequence). The CDR3 is 14 residues long. Here the CDR3 reads CASSSHRGQETQYF. The CDR3 bases are TGTGCCAGCAGCTCCCACAGGGGGCAAGAGACCCAGTACTTC. Filled out from reference TRBV7-9 and TRBJ2-5, the complete variable domain reads DTGVSQNPRHKITKRGQNVTFRCDPISEHNRLYWYRQTLGQGPEFLTYFQNEAQLEKSRLLSDRFSAERPKGSFSTLEIQRTEQGDSAMYLCASSSHRGQETQYFGPGTRLLVL.

The gene calls are TRBV4-3 and TRBJ1-2, with 7 bases matching TRBD1. The length of the CDR3 is 15 residues. From germline, CDR1 is LGHNA and CDR2 YSLEER. V was pared by 2 bases and J by 7 bases, with 10 bases of the junction left unmatched. CDR3 nucleotides: TGCGCCAGCAGCCAAATCAAAGGGGGCGGGCGTGGCTACACCTTC. Its translation: CASSQIKGGGRGYTF.

The chain recombines TRBV6-1 with TRBJ1-1; D gene unclear. From germline, CDR1 is MNHNS and CDR2 SASEGT. V was shortened by 7 bases and J by 1 base, with 13 bases between the two germline ends. This CDR3 has 14 amino acids. The CDR3 loop is CASMKQHQNTEAFF. The CDR3 DNA sequence: TGTGCCAGCATGAAGCAGCACCAGAACACTGAAGCTTTCTTT.

The gene calls are TRBV5-1 and TRBJ1-1; D is ambiguous. With 0 bases removed from V and 0 bases from J, the gap between germline ends came to 12 bases. The CDR3 totals 16 residues. Germline-derived CDR1 and CDR2 are SGHRS and YFSETQ. The CDR3 region is CASSLGISLMNTEAFF. The DNA for the CDR3 is TGCGCCAGCAGCTTGGGAATCAGTCTCATGAACACTGAAGCTTTCTTT.

The chain combines TRBV6-1 with TRBJ1-1; TRBD1 agrees at 7 bases. This CDR3 region has 14 residues. Germline V gene sequence: CDR1 MNHNS, CDR2 SASEGT. After removal of 6 bases from V and 1 base from J, the junction contained 5 bases not matched to a gene. The DNA of the CDR3 is TGTGCCAGCAGGGCCGGGACAGAGAACACTGAAGCTTTCTTT. It translates to CASRAGTENTEAFF.